This TCR beta chain was sequenced in a study of T cells after yellow fever vaccination. V dropped 0 bases and J dropped 6 bases, with 19 bases sitting between them. Germline V gene data show CDR1 as SGHRS and CDR2 as YFSETQ. This CDR3 is built from 17 residues. TCRdb analysed the 5' RACE reads with MiXCR anew, one entry per CDR3 protein. The profile shows 100,000 to 150,000 distinct CDR3 sequences, about 8.2% of them singletons. Study results and caveats: A small share of clonotypes appeared in both CD4 and CD8 compartments.

This clonotype was counted a few times. No antigen is known for it. The V and J genes are TRBV5-1 and TRBJ1-5; D gene ambiguous. The source is a man aged 18 to 30 who received the YFV17D yellow fever vaccine. Sequenced here: CD8+ T cells sorted from PBMCs, sampled on the day of the yellow fever booster vaccination. The CDR3 DNA sequence: TGCGCCAGCAGCTTGGCCTTTTCGGAAGTGACAAGTCAGCCCCAGCATTTT. This encodes CASSLAFSEVTSQPQHF. Full variable domain (remainder filled in from reference TRBV5-1 and TRBJ1-5): KAGVTQTPRYLIKTRGQQVTLSCSPISGHRSVSWYQQTPGQGLQFLFEYFSETQRNKGNFPGRFSGRQFSNSRSEMNVSTLELGDSALYLCASSLAFSEVTSQPQHFGDGTRLSIL.